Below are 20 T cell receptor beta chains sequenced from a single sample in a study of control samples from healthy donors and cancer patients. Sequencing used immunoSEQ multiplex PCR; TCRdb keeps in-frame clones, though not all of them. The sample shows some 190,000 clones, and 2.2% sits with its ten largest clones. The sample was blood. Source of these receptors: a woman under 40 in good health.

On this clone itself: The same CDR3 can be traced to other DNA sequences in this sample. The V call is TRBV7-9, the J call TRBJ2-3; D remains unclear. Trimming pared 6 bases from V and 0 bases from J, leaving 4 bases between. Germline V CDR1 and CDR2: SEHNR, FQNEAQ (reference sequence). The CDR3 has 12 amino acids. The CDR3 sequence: CASSSSTDTQYF. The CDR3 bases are TGTGCCAGCAGTTCCAGCACAGATACGCAGTATTTT. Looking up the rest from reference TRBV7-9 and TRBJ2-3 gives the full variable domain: DTGVSQNPRHKITKRGQNVTFRCDPISEHNRLYWYRQTLGQGPEFLTYFQNEAQLEKSRLLSDRFSAERPKGSFSTLEIQRTEQGDSAMYLCASSSSTDTQYFGPGTRLTVL.

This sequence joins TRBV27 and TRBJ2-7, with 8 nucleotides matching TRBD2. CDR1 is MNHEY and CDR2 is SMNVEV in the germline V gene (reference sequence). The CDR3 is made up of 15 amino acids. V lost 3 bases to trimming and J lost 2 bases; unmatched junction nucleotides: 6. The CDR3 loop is CASSLGRGGPYEQYF. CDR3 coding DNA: TGTGCCAGCAGTTTGGGTCGGGGGGGCCCCTACGAGCAGTACTTC.

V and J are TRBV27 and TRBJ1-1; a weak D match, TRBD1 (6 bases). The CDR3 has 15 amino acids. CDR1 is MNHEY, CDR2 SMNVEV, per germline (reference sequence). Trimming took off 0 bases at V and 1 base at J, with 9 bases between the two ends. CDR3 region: CASSLSGGQNTEAFF. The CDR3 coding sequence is TGTGCCAGCAGTTTATCGGGGGGACAGAACACTGAAGCTTTCTTT.

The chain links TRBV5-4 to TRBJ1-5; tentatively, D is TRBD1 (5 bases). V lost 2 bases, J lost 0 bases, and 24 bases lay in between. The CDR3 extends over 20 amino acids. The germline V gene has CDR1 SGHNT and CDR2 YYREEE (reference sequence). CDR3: CASSFGAPGTQLDSNQPQHF. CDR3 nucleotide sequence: TGTGCCAGCAGCTTCGGGGCCCCCGGTACCCAACTGGATAGCAATCAGCCCCAGCATTTT. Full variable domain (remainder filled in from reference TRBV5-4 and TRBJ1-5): ETGVTQSPTHLIKTRGQQVTLRCSSQSGHNTVSWYQQALGQGPQFIFQYYREEENGRGNFPPRFSGLQFPNYSSELNVNALELDDSALYLCASSFGAPGTQLDSNQPQHFGDGTRLSIL.

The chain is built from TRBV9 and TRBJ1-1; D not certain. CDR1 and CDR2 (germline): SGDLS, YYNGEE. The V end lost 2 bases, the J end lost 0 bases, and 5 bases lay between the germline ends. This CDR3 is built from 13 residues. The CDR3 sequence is CASSVSLNTEAFF. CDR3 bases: TGTGCCAGCAGCGTTTCACTGAACACTGAAGCTTTCTTT.

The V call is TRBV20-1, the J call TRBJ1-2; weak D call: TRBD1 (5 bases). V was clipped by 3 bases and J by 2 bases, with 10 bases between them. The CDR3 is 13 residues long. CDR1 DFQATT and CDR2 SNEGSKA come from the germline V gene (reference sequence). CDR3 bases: TGCAGTGCTAGTGGCGGGGGAAACTATGGCTACACCTTC. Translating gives CSASGGGNYGYTF.

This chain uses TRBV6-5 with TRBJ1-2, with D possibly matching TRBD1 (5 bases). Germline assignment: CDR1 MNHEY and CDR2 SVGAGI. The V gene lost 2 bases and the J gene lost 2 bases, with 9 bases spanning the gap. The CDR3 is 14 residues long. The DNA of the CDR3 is TGTGCCAGCAGTTACGGTGGGGGGAACTATGGCTACACCTTC. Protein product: CASSYGGGNYGYTF.

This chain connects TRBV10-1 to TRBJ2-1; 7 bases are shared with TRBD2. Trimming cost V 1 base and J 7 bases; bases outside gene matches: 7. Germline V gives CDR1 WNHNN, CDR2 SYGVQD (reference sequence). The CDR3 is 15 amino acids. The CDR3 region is CASSEYSSGGNEQFF. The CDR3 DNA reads TGCGCCAGCAGTGAGTACTCCTCGGGGGGAAATGAGCAGTTCTTC.

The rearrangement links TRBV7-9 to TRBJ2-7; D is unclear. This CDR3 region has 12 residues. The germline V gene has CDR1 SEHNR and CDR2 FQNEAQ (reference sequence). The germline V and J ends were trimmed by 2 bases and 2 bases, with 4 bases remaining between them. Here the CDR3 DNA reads TGTGCCAGCAGCTTATCGCCCTACGAGCAGTACTTC. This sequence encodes CASSLSPYEQYF.

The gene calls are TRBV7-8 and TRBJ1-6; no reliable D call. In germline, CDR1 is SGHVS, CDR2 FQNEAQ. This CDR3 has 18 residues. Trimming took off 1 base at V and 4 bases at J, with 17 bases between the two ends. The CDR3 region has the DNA TGTGCCAGCAGCTTAGAGGTGTCTGTGGCAGCATATAATTCACCCCTCCACTTT. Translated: CASSLEVSVAAYNSPLHF.

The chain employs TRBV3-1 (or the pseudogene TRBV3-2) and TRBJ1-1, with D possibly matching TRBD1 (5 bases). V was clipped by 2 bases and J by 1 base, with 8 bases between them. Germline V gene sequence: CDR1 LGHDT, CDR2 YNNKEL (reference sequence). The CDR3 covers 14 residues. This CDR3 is CASSQQTANTEAFF. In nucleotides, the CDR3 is TGTGCCAGCAGCCAACAGACAGCGAACACTGAAGCTTTCTTT.

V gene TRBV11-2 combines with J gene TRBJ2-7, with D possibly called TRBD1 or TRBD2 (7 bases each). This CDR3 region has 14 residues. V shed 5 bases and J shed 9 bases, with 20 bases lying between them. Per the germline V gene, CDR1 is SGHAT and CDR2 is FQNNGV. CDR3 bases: TGTGCCAGCAGCCCCCACAGGGAGGGGGCAGGGCAGTACTTC. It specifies CASSPHREGAGQYF. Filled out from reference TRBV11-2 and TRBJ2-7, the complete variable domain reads EAGVAQSPRYKIIEKRQSVAFWCNPISGHATLYWYQQILGQGPKLLIQFQNNGVVDDSQLPKDRFSAERLKGVDSTLKIQPAKLEDSAVYLCASSPHREGAGQYFGPGTRLTVT.

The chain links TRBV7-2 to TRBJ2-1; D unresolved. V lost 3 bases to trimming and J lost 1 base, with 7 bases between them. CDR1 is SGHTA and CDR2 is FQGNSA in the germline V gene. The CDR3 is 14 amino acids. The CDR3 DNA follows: TGTGCCAGCAGCTTTTCGGTGTCCTACAATGAGCAGTTCTTC. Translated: CASSFSVSYNEQFF.

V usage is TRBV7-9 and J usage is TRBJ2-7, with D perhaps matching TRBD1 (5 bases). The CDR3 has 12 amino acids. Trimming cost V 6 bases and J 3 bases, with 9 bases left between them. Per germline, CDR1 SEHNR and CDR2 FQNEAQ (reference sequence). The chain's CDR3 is CASSQQGYEQYF. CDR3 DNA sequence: TGTGCCAGCAGTCAGCAGGGCTACGAGCAGTACTTC.

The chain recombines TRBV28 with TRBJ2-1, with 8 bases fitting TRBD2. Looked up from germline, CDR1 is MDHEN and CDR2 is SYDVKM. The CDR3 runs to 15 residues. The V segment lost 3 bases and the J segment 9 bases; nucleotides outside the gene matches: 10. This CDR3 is CASSFHTGGPGEQFF. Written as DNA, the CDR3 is TGTGCCAGCAGTTTCCATACGGGGGGGCCGGGTGAGCAGTTCTTC.

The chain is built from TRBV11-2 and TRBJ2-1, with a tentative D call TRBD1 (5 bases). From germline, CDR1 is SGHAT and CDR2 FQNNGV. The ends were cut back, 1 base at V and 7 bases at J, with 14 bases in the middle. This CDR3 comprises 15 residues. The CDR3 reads CASSLVGPGSNEQFF. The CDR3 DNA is TGTGCCAGCAGCTTAGTGGGCCCAGGGTCGAATGAGCAGTTCTTC.

The CDR3 DNA sequence: TGCGCCAGCAGACCCTTTCCGGGACAGGGGACCTCTGGAAACACCATATATTTT. Protein product: CASRPFPGQGTSGNTIYF. The V call is TRBV4-1, the J call TRBJ1-3, with 10 bases fitting TRBD1. V gave up 6 bases and J gave up 0 bases; unmatched junction bases: 11. CDR3 size: 18 residues. The germline CDR1 and CDR2 sequences are MGHRA and YSYEKL.

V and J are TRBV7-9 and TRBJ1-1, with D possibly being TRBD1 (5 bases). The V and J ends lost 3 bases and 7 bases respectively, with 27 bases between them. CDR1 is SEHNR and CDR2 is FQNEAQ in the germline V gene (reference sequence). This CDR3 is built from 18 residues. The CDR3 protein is CASSFDYIFGQGSGEAFF. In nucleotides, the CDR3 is TGTGCCAGCAGCTTTGATTACATATTTGGGCAGGGATCAGGTGAAGCTTTCTTT.

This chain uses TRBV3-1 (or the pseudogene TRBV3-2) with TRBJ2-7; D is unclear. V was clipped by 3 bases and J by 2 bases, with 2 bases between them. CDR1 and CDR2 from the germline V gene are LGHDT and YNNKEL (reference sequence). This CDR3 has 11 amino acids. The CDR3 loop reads CASSHPYEQYF. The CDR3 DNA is TGTGCCAGCAGCCACCCCTACGAGCAGTACTTC.

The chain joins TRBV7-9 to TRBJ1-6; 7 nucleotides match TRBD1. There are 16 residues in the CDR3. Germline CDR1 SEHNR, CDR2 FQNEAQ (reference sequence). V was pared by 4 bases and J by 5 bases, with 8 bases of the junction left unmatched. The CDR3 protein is CASSWTGSTNNSPLHF. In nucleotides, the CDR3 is TGTGCCAGCAGCTGGACAGGATCGACTAATAATTCACCCCTCCACTTT.